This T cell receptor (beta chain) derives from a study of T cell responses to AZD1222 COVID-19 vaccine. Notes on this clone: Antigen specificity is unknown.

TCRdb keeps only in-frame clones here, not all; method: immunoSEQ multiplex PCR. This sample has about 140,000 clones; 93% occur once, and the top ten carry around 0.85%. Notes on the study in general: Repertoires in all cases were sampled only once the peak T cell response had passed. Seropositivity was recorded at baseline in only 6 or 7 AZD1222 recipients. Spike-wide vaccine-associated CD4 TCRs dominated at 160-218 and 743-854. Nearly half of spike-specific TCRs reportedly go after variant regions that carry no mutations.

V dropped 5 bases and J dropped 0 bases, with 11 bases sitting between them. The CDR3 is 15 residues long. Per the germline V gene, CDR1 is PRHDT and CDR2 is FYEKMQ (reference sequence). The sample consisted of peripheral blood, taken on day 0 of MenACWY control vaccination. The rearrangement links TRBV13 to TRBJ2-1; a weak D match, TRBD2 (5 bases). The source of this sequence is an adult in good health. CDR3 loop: CASSPGESSYNEQFF. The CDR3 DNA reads TGTGCCAGCAGCCCTGGGGAGAGCTCCTACAATGAGCAGTTCTTC.